This TCR beta chain was obtained from a study of cytomegalovirus exposure and HLA in healthy donors. This CDR3 spans 15 amino acids. CDR1 is MNHEY, CDR2 SVGAGI, per germline. V gave up 0 bases and J gave up 2 bases, with 10 bases separating them. In the case of this clone: What it binds is unknown.

General study results and limits: The sole available immune exposure information was CMV serostatus. Per a later analysis, about 17,000 TCR beta sequences showed association with HLA alleles at 0.05 false discovery rate.

PCR used 60 Vbeta primers and 13 Jbeta primers. Assay: immunoSEQ multiplex PCR; the TCRdb copy retains only in-frame clones and omits some. The table lists about 110,000 clones, 79% of them singletons. The V gene is TRBV6-5, the J gene TRBJ2-5; perhaps TRBD2 as D (5 bases). The receptor was derived from a woman in her 40s in good health and CMV-seronegative. The sample comprised PBMCs. This CDR3 is CASSYSGLAQETQYF. CDR3 nucleotides: TGTGCCAGCAGTTACTCAGGACTCGCACAAGAGACCCAGTACTTC.